The 32 T cell receptor beta chains in this list originate from one sample, sequenced in a study of blood T cell repertoires in COVID-19. Sequencing was performed with immunoSEQ multiplex PCR; in TCRdb, only in-frame clones are kept and a portion is missing. The sample holds around 300,000 clones, 80% to 90% seen once. Specimen: PBMCs or T cells enriched from blood (not recorded which). These receptors all come from a woman in her late teens or twenties who had recovered from COVID-19.

The V gene is TRBV29-1, the J gene TRBJ2-3; TRBD2 aligns across 10 bases. Germline V gene sequence: CDR1 SQVTM, CDR2 ANQGSEA. CDR3 length equals 17 residues. V lost 4 bases, J lost 1 base, and 11 bases stayed unmatched. The CDR3 here is CSVAGEVAGGRTDTQYF. CDR3 DNA: TGCAGCGTTGCCGGCGAGGTAGCGGGGGGCCGCACAGATACGCAGTATTTT.

This clone has a count of ten or more. The V and J genes are TRBV29-1 and TRBJ1-1, with no clear D. The CDR3 length is 13 residues. Trimming shortened V by 4 bases and J by 6 bases, and 15 bases separated the two germline ends. In germline, CDR1 is SQVTM, CDR2 ANQGSEA. CDR3 sequence: CSVVYSLWAEAFF. The DNA of the CDR3 is TGCAGCGTTGTTTACAGCCTTTGGGCTGAAGCTTTCTTT. Filled out from reference TRBV29-1 and TRBJ1-1, the complete variable domain reads SAVISQKPSRDICQRGTSLTIQCQVDSQVTMMFWYRQQPGQSLTLIATANQGSEATYESGFVIDKFPISRPNLTFSTLTVSNMSPEDSSIYLCSVVYSLWAEAFFGQGTRLTVV.

V usage is TRBV9 and J usage is TRBJ2-1; D is unresolved. The germline V and J ends were trimmed by 0 bases and 2 bases, with 6 bases remaining between them. This CDR3 spans 14 amino acids. Per the germline V gene, CDR1 is SGDLS and CDR2 is YYNGEE. The CDR3 nucleotides are TGTGCCAGCAGCGTAGGGCTAGCCTACAATGAGCAGTTCTTC. As protein: CASSVGLAYNEQFF.

In the case of this clone: Other nucleotide sequences from this sample produce the same CDR3. This chain uses TRBV12-3 or TRBV12-4 with TRBJ1-2; tentative D call: TRBD1 (5 bases). This CDR3 has 13 residues. Trimming removed 1 base from V and 4 bases from J, with 7 bases in between. CDR3 region: CASSLEGAYGYTF. As DNA, the CDR3 is TGTGCCAGCAGTTTAGAAGGGGCCTATGGCTACACCTTC.

This chain links TRBV11-2 with TRBJ2-7, with 11 bases that match TRBD1. Germline CDR1 and CDR2: SGHAT and FQNNGV. The J segment lost 7 bases and the V segment lost 10 bases, leaving 6 bases of the junction unmatched. The CDR3 is 12 residues long. CDR3 sequence reads: CATGDRGWEQYF. As DNA, the CDR3 is TGTGCCACCGGGGACAGGGGGTGGGAGCAGTACTTC.

The genes are TRBV5-1 and TRBJ2-5, with 10 nucleotides matching TRBD1. Germline values: CDR1 SGHRS, CDR2 YFSETQ. With V trimmed by 7 bases and J by 2 bases, 8 bases remained unmatched. CDR3 length equals 15 residues. The CDR3 nucleotides read TGCGCCAGCGCAAGGGGACAGGGGAGGCAAGAGACCCAGTACTTC. It yields the protein CASARGQGRQETQYF.

V and J are TRBV21-1 and TRBJ1-5. TRBV21-1 is assigned pseudogene status. The CDR3 totals 14 residues. The DNA of the CDR3 is TGTGCCAGCAGGGACGAGGGTAGCAATCAGCCCCAGCATTTT. Translation: CASRDEGSNQPQHF.

The chain combines TRBV14 with TRBJ2-7; weak D call: TRBD1 (5 bases). V lost 2 bases and J lost 3, with 14 bases in between. CDR3 length: 15 residues. Germline V gives CDR1 SGHDN, CDR2 FVKESK. The CDR3, as DNA: TGTGCCAGCAGCCAATCTATGACAGTAAGCTACGAGCAGTACTTC. It is translated as CASSQSMTVSYEQYF.

The rearrangement joins TRBV4-1 to TRBJ2-5; 7 positions agree with TRBD2. The CDR3 has 15 amino acids. The V gene end was trimmed by 1 base and the J gene end by 0 bases; junction bases not matched to a gene: 2. CDR1 MGHRA and CDR2 YSYEKL come from the germline V gene. This chain's CDR3 is CASSQGGLDQETQYF. DNA of the CDR3: TGCGCCAGCAGCCAAGGAGGACTAGACCAAGAGACCCAGTACTTC.

The rearrangement uses TRBV6-5 and TRBJ2-7, with D perhaps matching TRBD2 (6 bases). The CDR3 has 15 amino acids. Germline V gives CDR1 MNHEY, CDR2 SVGAGI. V dropped 7 bases and J dropped 2 bases, with 18 bases sitting between them. Here the CDR3 reads CASTADLWGAYEQYF. DNA for the CDR3: TGTGCCAGCACCGCTGACCTTTGGGGGGCCTACGAGCAGTACTTC.

This clone was seen only a few times. The rearrangement uses TRBV25-1 and TRBJ1-5; 7 bases agree with TRBD1. Germline assignment: CDR1 MGHDK and CDR2 SYGVNS. The CDR3 has 15 amino acids. J lost 2 bases, V lost 6 bases, and 7 bases had no gene match. CDR3 in DNA: TGTGCCAGCAGAGGGGACAGTACGCGCAATCAGCCCCAGCATTTT. Translation gives CASRGDSTRNQPQHF.

The gene calls are TRBV13 and TRBJ2-7; no firm D call. CDR1 is PRHDT, CDR2 FYEKMQ, per germline (reference sequence). The CDR3 covers 14 residues. The V end lost 3 bases, the J end lost 1 base, and 10 bases lay between the germline ends. This CDR3 reads CASSFWQVSYEQYF. The CDR3 DNA follows: TGTGCCAGCAGCTTTTGGCAGGTATCCTACGAGCAGTACTTC.

The chain has TRBV4-1 and TRBJ2-7; tentative D call: TRBD2 (6 bases). Per germline, CDR1 MGHRA and CDR2 YSYEKL. Trimming removed 1 base at V and 2 bases at J, with 12 bases between. The CDR3 is 15 residues long. This chain's CDR3 is CASSQVGGTAYEQYF. The CDR3 nucleotides read TGCGCCAGCAGCCAAGTCGGAGGGACGGCCTACGAGCAGTACTTC.

V usage is TRBV9 and J usage is TRBJ2-4; 8 nucleotides align to TRBD2. In germline, CDR1 is SGDLS, CDR2 YYNGEE. J lost 1 base, V lost 1 base, and 4 bases had no gene match. CDR3 length: 16 residues. The CDR3 DNA is TGTGCCAGCAGCGTAACGGGGGGGCTGGCCAAAAACATTCAGTACTTC. Protein: CASSVTGGLAKNIQYF.

The chain recombines TRBV10-3 with TRBJ2-5, with 7 nucleotides matching TRBD1. From germline, CDR1 is ENHRY and CDR2 SYGVKD. V gave up 5 bases and J gave up 5 bases; unmatched junction bases: 8. The CDR3 has 14 amino acids. The CDR3 protein is CAISSRAGGETQYF. The CDR3 region has the DNA TGTGCCATCAGTAGTAGGGCAGGGGGTGAGACCCAGTACTTC.

The V call is TRBV7-9, the J call TRBJ1-5; 7 bases agree with TRBD1. The germline CDR1 and CDR2 sequences are SEHNR and FQNEAQ (reference sequence). This CDR3 contains 14 residues. V lost 1 base, J lost 6 bases, and 3 bases stayed unmatched. The CDR3 DNA follows: TGTGCCAGCAGCTTAGGGACAGGCTCTCAGCCCCAGCATTTT. Translation gives CASSLGTGSQPQHF.

The CDR3 loop is CASSPGRGYTEAFF. CDR3 in DNA: TGTGCCAGCTCACCTGGCAGGGGGTACACTGAAGCTTTCTTT. The chain carries TRBV18 and TRBJ1-1; 7 nucleotides align to TRBD1. The junction had 4 bases not matched to a gene; V was cut back by 3 bases and J by 3 bases. This CDR3 contains 14 residues. Per the germline V gene, CDR1 is KGHSH and CDR2 is LQKENI.

The chain employs TRBV28 and TRBJ1-1; D is uncertain. Trimming left V 6 bases short and J 1 base short, with 12 bases between. Germline lookup yields CDR1 MDHEN and CDR2 SYDVKM. The CDR3 is 14 amino acids. The CDR3 protein is CASRGEISNTEAFF. The CDR3 nucleotides are TGTGCCAGCAGGGGCGAGATCTCGAACACTGAAGCTTTCTTT.

V and J are TRBV3-1 (or the pseudogene TRBV3-2) and TRBJ2-7; D remains unclear. The CDR3 consists of 11 residues. Germline V gene lookup returns CDR1 LGHDT and CDR2 YNNKEL (reference sequence). V dropped 1 base and J dropped 6 bases, with 4 bases sitting between them. CDR3 loop: CASSQVAEQYF. CDR3 DNA: TGTGCCAGCAGCCAAGTGGCCGAGCAGTACTTC.

This clone is a singleton in its sample. V is TRBV7-2 and J is TRBJ1-6; D ambiguous. Germline V gene data show CDR1 as SGHTA and CDR2 as FQGNSA. V was trimmed by 3 bases and J by 7 bases, leaving 10 bases between them. The CDR3 has 14 residues. The CDR3 spells CASSFDLGNSPLHF. The CDR3 DNA is TGTGCCAGCAGCTTTGATCTGGGCAATTCACCCCTCCACTTT.

The CDR3 protein is CASAPLKLNTEAFF. The CDR3 DNA follows: TGTGCCAGCGCCCCCCTCAAGCTGAACACTGAAGCTTTCTTT. J is TRBJ1-1 and V is TRBV6-5; no clear D. CDR1 is MNHEY, CDR2 SVGAGI, per germline. There are 14 residues in the CDR3. Between the trimmed V and J ends, which lost 8 bases and 0 bases, there was a span of 13 bases.

The chain joins TRBV11-2 to TRBJ1-2; D is undetermined. The germline V and J ends were trimmed by 2 bases and 7 bases, with 14 bases remaining between them. This CDR3 contains 14 residues. Germline values: CDR1 SGHAT, CDR2 FQNNGV. The CDR3 sequence is CASSLQEDGGGYTF. The CDR3 DNA reads as TGTGCCAGCAGCTTACAGGAGGACGGCGGTGGCTACACCTTC.

The chain links TRBV5-8 to TRBJ2-1; 9 nucleotides match TRBD2. Germline V gene lookup returns CDR1 SGHTS and CDR2 YDEGEE. This CDR3 is built from 13 residues. With 0 bases clipped from V and 10 bases from J, the junction kept 2 bases outside the gene matches. The CDR3 is CASSLVLAGEQFF. The CDR3 bases are TGTGCCAGCAGCTTGGTCCTAGCGGGGGAGCAGTTCTTC.

This clone has only one observation. The genes are TRBV5-4 and TRBJ1-2; D remains unclear. Between the trimmed V and J ends, which lost 0 bases and 4 bases, there was a span of 7 bases. Germline CDR1 and CDR2: SGHNT and YYREEE (reference sequence). The CDR3 runs to 13 residues. The CDR3 sequence is CASSLEHVYGYTF. The DNA for the CDR3 is TGTGCCAGCAGCTTGGAGCACGTCTATGGCTACACCTTC. The full variable domain, rest sourced from reference TRBV5-4 and TRBJ1-2, is ETGVTQSPTHLIKTRGQQVTLRCSSQSGHNTVSWYQQALGQGPQFIFQYYREEENGRGNFPPRFSGLQFPNYSSELNVNALELDDSALYLCASSLEHVYGYTFGSGTRLTVV.

The rearrangement uses TRBV27 and TRBJ2-5, with D unresolved. Between the trimmed V and J ends, which lost 2 bases and 2 bases, there was a span of 12 bases. Germline-derived CDR1 and CDR2 are MNHEY and SMNVEV (reference sequence). There are 15 residues in the CDR3. Here the CDR3 reads CASSLQLRPQETQYF. In DNA, the CDR3 is TGTGCCAGCAGTTTACAGTTACGTCCACAAGAGACCCAGTACTTC.

The chain joins TRBV5-8 to TRBJ2-3; D possibly corresponds to TRBD2 (6 bases). CDR1 and CDR2 from the germline V gene are SGHTS and YDEGEE. The CDR3 is 15 amino acids. V was cut by 7 bases and J by 2 bases, with 17 bases left in between. The DNA for the CDR3 is TGTGCCAGCGGAACCGGGACTTCAAACACAGATACGCAGTATTTT. It is translated as CASGTGTSNTDTQYF. Using reference TRBV5-8 and TRBJ2-3 for the parts outside the CDR3, the full variable domain is EAGVTQSPTHLIKTRGQQATLRCSPISGHTSVYWYQQALGLGLQFLLWYDEGEERNRGNFPPRFSGRQFPNYSSELNVNALELEDSALYLCASGTGTSNTDTQYFGPGTRLTVL.

As concerns this clone: One junction end disagrees with the germline gene, perhaps due to a read error. The chain couples TRBV28 to TRBJ2-1; 7 bases are shared with TRBD1. The CDR3 contains 13 residues. Germline V gene lookup returns CDR1 MDHEN and CDR2 SYDVKM. For the CDR3, the DNA is TGTGCCAGCAGCCGCCTTGGGACAGCTTCTCTAATCTTC. Translation gives CASSRLGTASLIF.

The rearrangement links TRBV3-1 (or the pseudogene TRBV3-2) to TRBJ2-5; maybe TRBD2 (6 bases). The germline V gene encodes CDR1 LGHDT and CDR2 YNNKEL (reference sequence). The length of the CDR3 is 14 residues. With 1 base removed from V and 5 bases from J, the gap between germline ends came to 11 bases. Written as DNA, the CDR3 is TGTGCCAGCAGCCAAGGGGGGGTAGTCGAGACCCAGTACTTC. This codes for CASSQGGVVETQYF.

This sequence joins TRBV10-1 and TRBJ2-2; possible D gene TRBD2, 5 bases. Trimming left V 0 bases short and J 7 bases short, with 6 bases between. CDR1 is WNHNN, CDR2 SYGVQD, per germline (reference sequence). The CDR3 consists of 13 residues. CDR3 in amino acids: CASSESGGGELFF. In nucleotides, the CDR3 is TGCGCCAGCAGTGAGTCCGGAGGCGGGGAGCTGTTTTTT.

The V gene is TRBV5-1, the J gene TRBJ1-6, with D maybe TRBD1 (6 bases). Trimming removed 0 bases from V and 10 bases from J, with 14 bases in between. This CDR3 spans 15 amino acids. The germline V gene encodes CDR1 SGHRS and CDR2 YFSETQ. The DNA of the CDR3 is TGCGCCAGCAGCTTGGTTCCGGGACATACATCACCCCTCCACTTT. Its protein product is CASSLVPGHTSPLHF.

This sequence joins TRBV2 and TRBJ2-1; 7 bases agree with TRBD1. Germline V gene lookup returns CDR1 SNHLY and CDR2 FYNNEI. The J segment lost 5 bases and the V segment lost 8 bases, leaving 9 bases of the junction unmatched. The CDR3 length is 14 residues. CDR3: CASRRQGLDNEQFF. The CDR3 nucleotides read TGTGCCAGCCGTCGACAGGGTTTGGACAATGAGCAGTTCTTC.

This clone was seen once. The genes are TRBV7-2 and TRBJ1-2; TRBD1 might be the D (5 bases). V was pared by 3 bases and J by 8 bases, with 7 bases between. CDR3 length: 11 residues. Germline V gene sequence: CDR1 SGHTA, CDR2 FQGNSA. CDR3 DNA: TGTGCCAGCAGCTTGAACAGGGGCTACACCTTC. Residues: CASSLNRGYTF.